The 2 T cell receptor beta chains listed next were all sequenced from one sample in a study of beta chain features in type 1 diabetes. Expressed TCRB transcripts got sequenced, as all isolated RNA was reverse transcribed. Here immunoSEQ multiplex PCR was the method, and the copy in TCRdb shows in-frame clones only, minus some. The sample yields a few hundred thousand clones, about 29% seen once. The sequenced sample was naive CD4+ T cells from blood. These receptors were obtained from a man in his late teens or twenties in good health.

J is TRBJ1-2 and V is TRBV2, with D possibly being TRBD1 (6 bases). This CDR3 is built from 13 residues. Germline values: CDR1 SNHLY, CDR2 FYNNEI. Trimming left V 7 bases short and J 4 bases short, with 13 bases between. The DNA for the CDR3 is TGTGCCAGCACAGGGGAAGGATTCTATGGCTACACCTTC. This translates into CASTGEGFYGYTF.

The chain is built from TRBV7-2 and TRBJ2-2, with a possible D match to TRBD2 (5 bases). V lost 8 bases and J lost 2, with 18 bases in between. This CDR3 contains 16 residues. Germline CDR1 SGHTA, CDR2 FQGNSA. CDR3 loop: CASPLAGSRNTGELFF. The CDR3 DNA sequence: TGTGCCAGCCCCCTGGCTGGGAGCCGAAACACCGGGGAGCTGTTTTTT. The whole variable domain, filled in from reference TRBV7-2 and TRBJ2-2, reads GAGVSQSPSNKVTEKGKDVELRCDPISGHTALYWYRQSLGQGLEFLIYFQGNSAPDKSGLPSDRFSAERTGGSVSTLTIQRTQQEDSAVYLCASPLAGSRNTGELFFGEGSRLTVL.